This T cell receptor beta chain emerged from a study of Ad26.COV2.S vaccination and SARS-CoV-2 variants. Study conclusions and caveats: The breadth of spike-specific CD8+ and CD4+ T cell responses after vaccination was reportedly substantial.

Method: immunoSEQ multiplex PCR; TCRdb's copy keeps in-frame clones and lacks some. Of around 370,000 clones in the sample, around 90% were seen once. About this clone: Antigen specificity is unknown.

Germline V gene lookup returns CDR1 SGHVS and CDR2 FQNEAQ. V was pared by 5 bases and J by 0 bases, with 10 bases between. The CDR3 extends over 14 amino acids. The rearrangement joins TRBV7-8 to TRBJ2-5; possibly TRBD1 for D (5 bases). The sample was peripheral blood, taken after recovery from COVID-19. This receptor was obtained from a human donor who had recovered from COVID-19. The CDR3 nucleotides are TGTGCCAGCAGCCCAGGGCGGTACCAAGAGACCCAGTACTTC. Translating it yields CASSPGRYQETQYF.